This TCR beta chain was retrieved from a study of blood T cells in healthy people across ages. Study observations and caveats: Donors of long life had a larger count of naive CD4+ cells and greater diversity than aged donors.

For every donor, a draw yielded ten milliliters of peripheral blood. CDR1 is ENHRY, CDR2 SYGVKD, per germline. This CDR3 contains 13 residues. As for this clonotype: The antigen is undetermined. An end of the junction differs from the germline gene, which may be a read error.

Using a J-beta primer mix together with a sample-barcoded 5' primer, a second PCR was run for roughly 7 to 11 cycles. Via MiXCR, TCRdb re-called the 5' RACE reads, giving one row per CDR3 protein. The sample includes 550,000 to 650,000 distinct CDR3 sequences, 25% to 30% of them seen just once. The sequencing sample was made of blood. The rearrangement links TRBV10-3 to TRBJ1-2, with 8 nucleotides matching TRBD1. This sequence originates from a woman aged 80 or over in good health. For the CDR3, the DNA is TGTACCATCAGGGGACAGGCCACCTATGGCCACACCTTC. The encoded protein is CTIRGQATYGHTF.